This T cell receptor beta chain was captured by sequencing in a study of T cell clonality in common variable immunodeficiency. In this sample, this clone turned up a few times. Its antigen is undetermined. The CDR3 extends 3 residues past the end of the read, so its final part is completed from the germline J gene. General observations from the study: Common variable immunodeficiency TCR beta sequences reportedly had fewer deletions and N-nucleotide insertions. Patient heterogeneity in the CVID cohort limited correlations between repertoire features and clinical complications. Authors noted CVID clonality's cause needs subpopulation repertoire sequencing. Compared with healthy controls, CVID subjects showed increased TCRbeta clonality, mostly in about a third.

TCRdb's copy holds only in-frame clones and misses some; the assay was immunoSEQ multiplex PCR. The profile covers roughly 6,800 clones, none occurring a single time. The germline gives CDR1 MNHEY, CDR2 SVGEGT. Trimming left V 0 bases short and J 1 base short, with 9 bases between. The CDR3 extends over 15 amino acids. The sequence was collected from a human donor with common variable immunodeficiency. The specimen was peripheral blood mononuclear cells. The rearrangement uses TRBV6-2 or TRBV6-3 and TRBJ2-5; D gene uncertain. The CDR3 region is CASSYSGDFQETQYF. The CDR3 bases that were read are TGTGCCAGCAGTTACTCCGGAGACTTCCAAGAGACC.